Presented here are 15 T cell receptor beta chains from one specimen sequenced in a study of T-cell reconstitution after alpha-beta-depleted transplantation in children. It was with unique molecular identifiers that the TCRbeta library was prepared. TCRdb reprocessed the PCR reads via MiXCR and lists one record per CDR3 protein. The data contain about 270,000 distinct CDR3 sequences, roughly 9.5% of them singletons. The source material was PBMCs from the stem cell graft donor, sampled from the stem cell graft. These receptors were obtained from a human donor who donated a stem cell graft to a child with SCID.

The V call is TRBV6-5, the J call TRBJ1-4; TRBD1 might be the D (5 bases). V shed 5 bases and J shed 3 bases, with 16 bases lying between them. CDR1 and CDR2 from the germline V gene are MNHEY and SVGAGI. The CDR3 has 16 residues. This CDR3 reads CASSPRGVLANEKLFF. CDR3 coding DNA: TGTGCCAGCAGTCCACGAGGGGTCTTAGCTAATGAAAAACTGTTTTTT.

This clonotype was observed many times. The chain has TRBV24-1 and TRBJ2-2; D unclear. CDR1 is KGHDR and CDR2 is SFDVKD in the germline V gene. Between the trimmed V and J ends, which lost 0 bases and 7 bases, there was a span of 2 bases. CDR3 length: 12 amino acids. For the CDR3, the DNA is TGTGCCACCAGTGATTTGTTCGGGGAGCTGTTTTTT. Its protein product is CATSDLFGELFF.

V is TRBV5-1 and J is TRBJ2-7; a possible D gene is TRBD1 (6 bases). The germline CDR1 and CDR2 sequences are SGHRS and YFSETQ. V gave up 1 base and J gave up 3 bases, with 11 bases separating them. This CDR3 has 14 residues. The CDR3 DNA is TGCGCCAGCAGCTTGCGGGACACTGGCTACGAGCAGTACTTC. Its protein product is CASSLRDTGYEQYF.

This clonotype was seen repeatedly, ten times or more. The CDR3 DNA sequence: TGCGCCAGCAGCTTGACTAGCGGGTTCGGTAATGAGCAGTTCTTC. Its translation: CASSLTSGFGNEQFF. V and J are TRBV5-1 and TRBJ2-1, with 9 bases identical to TRBD2. The CDR3 is 15 amino acids. Trimming cost V 1 base and J 7 bases; bases outside gene matches: 6. CDR1 is SGHRS, CDR2 YFSETQ, per germline.

Ten or more counts support this clonotype. The chain recombines TRBV12-3 or TRBV12-4 with TRBJ2-3; D call uncertain. V was shortened by 4 bases and J by 6 bases, with 11 bases between the two germline ends. The CDR3 spans 13 residues. CDR3 DNA: TGTGCCAGCAGTTCCCCCGTCAGGGATACGCAGTATTTT. It yields the protein CASSSPVRDTQYF.

This clonotype showed up many times. The rearrangement links TRBV20-1 to TRBJ2-1, with 8 bases fitting TRBD2. Germline V gene sequence: CDR1 DFQATT, CDR2 SNEGSKA (reference sequence). This CDR3 has 14 residues. V lost 3 bases, J lost 0 bases, and 1 base stayed unmatched. CDR3 sequence (DNA): TGCAGTGCTAGCGGGGGGGCCTCCTACAATGAGCAGTTCTTC. Its protein is CSASGGASYNEQFF.

In its sample, this clonotype was seen many times. V usage is TRBV29-1 and J usage is TRBJ2-7, with D possibly matching TRBD1 (6 bases). Germline V gives CDR1 SQVTM, CDR2 ANQGSEA. The CDR3 is 14 amino acids. Trimming removed 4 bases at V and 0 bases at J, with 13 bases between. CDR3 amino acids: CSVVIQGSSYEQYF. The CDR3 DNA follows: TGCAGCGTTGTTATCCAGGGGAGCTCCTACGAGCAGTACTTC.

The rearrangement joins TRBV28 to TRBJ2-7, with D tentatively TRBD1 (5 bases). Germline CDR1 MDHEN, CDR2 SYDVKM. This CDR3 contains 14 residues. Trimming left V 7 bases short and J 3 bases short, with 16 bases between. The CDR3 reads CASTDTPAVYEQYF. The CDR3 DNA follows: TGTGCCAGCACGGACACCCCGGCGGTCTACGAGCAGTACTTC. The full variable domain, rest sourced from reference TRBV28 and TRBJ2-7, is DVKVTQSSRYLVKRTGEKVFLECVQDMDHENMFWYRQDPGLGLRLIYFSYDVKMKEKGDIPEGYSVSREKKERFSLILESASTNQTSMYLCASTDTPAVYEQYFGPGTRLTVT.

The chain has TRBV5-1 and TRBJ2-7; TRBD1 might be the D (5 bases). V dropped 3 bases and J dropped 5 bases, with 15 bases sitting between them. The germline V gene has CDR1 SGHRS and CDR2 YFSETQ. The CDR3 sequence is 14 residues long. In DNA form, the CDR3 reads TGCGCCAGCAGCTCCGACCAGGGATTCGACGAGCAGTACTTC. Its protein product is CASSSDQGFDEQYF.

This clonotype was recorded many times. The chain is built from TRBV10-3 and TRBJ2-3; TRBD1 matches 11 bases. Trimming at V came to 7 bases and at J to 3 bases, leaving 6 bases not matched to a gene. Germline loops: CDR1 ENHRY, CDR2 SYGVKD. CDR3 length: 15 amino acids. The DNA of the CDR3 is TGTGCCATCACTCCAGGGACAGGGGGGACAGATACGCAGTATTTT. It specifies CAITPGTGGTDTQYF.

The V and J genes are TRBV5-6 and TRBJ2-7; 9 bases agree with TRBD1. V dropped 4 bases and J dropped 5; count of bases not matched to a gene: 10. CDR3 length: 15 residues. Germline CDR1 and CDR2: SGHDT and YYEEEE. The CDR3 sequence is CASSLTGGKSNEQYF. CDR3 nucleotides: TGTGCCAGCAGCCTCACAGGGGGCAAGTCCAACGAGCAGTACTTC.

This chain joins TRBV5-1 and TRBJ2-3; D is unresolved. The CDR3 covers 12 residues. The V and J ends lost 4 bases and 9 bases respectively, with 12 bases between them. Germline CDR1 reads SGHRS; CDR2 reads YFSETQ. CDR3 DNA: TGCGCCAGCAGCCCGTCCCTGGGGACGCAGTATTTT. Protein sequence: CASSPSLGTQYF.

This clonotype was seen ten or more times. The V call is TRBV20-1, the J call TRBJ2-5; D is tentatively TRBD1 or TRBD2 (5 bases each). Germline lookup yields CDR1 DFQATT and CDR2 SNEGSKA (reference sequence). The V end was cut by 3 bases, the J end by 5 bases, with 13 bases between. CDR3 length equals 13 residues. Written as DNA, the CDR3 is TGCAGTGCTAGCGGGCTAGAGGGGGAGACCCAGTACTTC. Translation gives CSASGLEGETQYF.

The V call is TRBV10-3, the J call TRBJ2-1; 16 bases are shared with TRBD2. The CDR3 is made up of 20 amino acids. Trimming cost V 7 bases and J 0 bases; bases outside gene matches: 12. Germline CDR1 is ENHRY and CDR2 is SYGVKD. CDR3 amino acids: CAIKGLAGGKEKSSYNEQFF. The CDR3 DNA is TGTGCCATCAAGGGACTAGCGGGGGGGAAAGAAAAAAGCTCCTACAATGAGCAGTTCTTC.

This clonotype showed up many times. The V call is TRBV5-1, the J call TRBJ1-1, with 12 bases matching TRBD1. The CDR3 runs 17 residues. After removal of 0 bases from V and 1 base from J, the junction contained 4 bases not matched to a gene. Looked up from germline, CDR1 is SGHRS and CDR2 is YFSETQ. The CDR3 loop reads CASSLGGQGAANTEAFF. The CDR3 DNA sequence: TGCGCCAGCAGCTTGGGGGGACAGGGGGCAGCGAACACTGAAGCTTTCTTT.